The 30 T cell receptor beta chains in this list originate from one sample, sequenced in a study of technical replicates of blood from several donors. Using immunoSEQ multiplex PCR, the repertoire was profiled, and TCRdb retains in-frame clones only, with some absent. In the table there are 75,000 to 90,000 clones, about 92% of which are singletons. The sequenced material came from T cells isolated from PBMCs. The receptors shown here come from a human donor in good health.

This rearrangement joins TRBV1 to TRBJ2-7; TRBD2 reflects the table's D call only, with no check against the DNA. TRBV1 is marked as a pseudogene. This CDR3 spans 16 amino acids. The CDR3 loop is CTSSQGFQRLSYEQYF. The CDR3 DNA reads as TGCACCAGCAGCCAAGGATTTCAGCGACTAAGCTACGAGCAGTACTTC.

This chain links TRBV12-2 with TRBJ1-4. TRBV12-2 constitutes a pseudogene. The CDR3 has 15 amino acids. In DNA form, the CDR3 reads TGTGCAAGTCGCTTACCGGAAGGAGCTAATGAAAAACTGTTTTTT. Protein: CASRLPEGANEKLFF.

This clone was seen a single time. A read error may account for a junction end that differs from germline. This sequence joins TRBV7-7 and TRBJ2-1; a weak D match, TRBD2 (5 bases). The CDR3 extends over 13 amino acids. Germline loops: CDR1 SSHAT, CDR2 FNYEAQ (reference sequence). This CDR3 is CASSSTSLDEQFF. The DNA for the CDR3 is TGTGCTAGCAGCTCTACTAGTCTCGATGAGCAGTTCTTC.

The chain links TRBV7-8 to TRBJ2-1, with D possibly TRBD2 on 6 matching bases. V lost 3 bases, J lost 4 bases, and 13 bases lay in between. The CDR3 loop spans 15 amino acids. Germline V gene lookup returns CDR1 SGHVS and CDR2 FQNEAQ. As DNA, the CDR3 is TGTGCCAGCAGCTTCCGGGGGATTCAGTACAATGAGCAGTTCTTC. Residues: CASSFRGIQYNEQFF.

Comments on this clone: The same CDR3 can be traced to other DNA sequences in this sample. The rearrangement uses TRBV27 and TRBJ2-1; 14 nucleotides align to TRBD2. V shed 5 bases, J shed 7 bases, and the junction held 4 bases outside the gene matches. Germline V lookup: CDR1 MNHEY, CDR2 SMNVEV (reference sequence). The CDR3 has 15 amino acids. CDR3 bases: TGTGCCAGCAGTCCAGGGACTAGCGGGAGAAATGAGCAGTTCTTC. It encodes CASSPGTSGRNEQFF.

The J gene is TRBJ1-4, the V gene TRBV28; 10 nucleotides match TRBD1. Germline V gives CDR1 MDHEN, CDR2 SYDVKM. The CDR3 is made up of 15 amino acids. Trimming removed 4 bases from V and 7 bases from J; junction bases left unmatched: 6. The CDR3 protein is CASSYRDRGPEKLFF. For the CDR3, the DNA is TGTGCCAGCAGTTACCGGGACAGGGGACCTGAAAAACTGTTTTTT. Complete variable domain (other parts from reference TRBV28 and TRBJ1-4): DVKVTQSSRYLVKRTGEKVFLECVQDMDHENMFWYRQDPGLGLRLIYFSYDVKMKEKGDIPEGYSVSREKKERFSLILESASTNQTSMYLCASSYRDRGPEKLFFGSGTQLSVL.

The chain couples TRBV10-3 to TRBJ1-2; D is unresolved. The CDR3 sequence is 14 residues long. V was pared by 4 bases and J by 2 bases, with 11 bases between. CDR1 is ENHRY and CDR2 is SYGVKD in the germline V gene. Written as DNA, the CDR3 is TGTGCCATCAGTGTCTTCGACGGGAACTATGGCTACACCTTC. This translates into CAISVFDGNYGYTF.

The V and J genes are TRBV28 and TRBJ1-1, with a tentative D call TRBD1 (6 bases). Germline lookup yields CDR1 MDHEN and CDR2 SYDVKM. The CDR3 sequence is 12 residues long. V shed 8 bases and J shed 8 bases, with 15 bases lying between them. The CDR3 DNA follows: TGTGCCAGCCATACCACCGGACAGGAAGCTTTCTTT. Translated, it gives CASHTTGQEAFF.

The chain carries TRBV7-2 and TRBJ2-1, with D perhaps TRBD2 (5 bases). Looked up from germline, CDR1 is SGHTA and CDR2 is FQGNSA. The CDR3 extends over 14 amino acids. Trimming stripped 1 base from V and 7 bases from J, with 11 bases between. The CDR3 DNA sequence: TGTGCCAGCAGCTTAGGGACGTCGGGGAATGAGCAGTTCTTC. Translating it yields CASSLGTSGNEQFF. The variable domain in full, completed from reference TRBV7-2 and TRBJ2-1, reads GAGVSQSPSNKVTEKGKDVELRCDPISGHTALYWYRQSLGQGLEFLIYFQGNSAPDKSGLPSDRFSAERTGGSVSTLTIQRTQQEDSAVYLCASSLGTSGNEQFFGPGTRLTVL.

The rearrangement joins TRBV25-1 to TRBJ2-1; 7 nucleotides line up with TRBD2. Germline V gene lookup returns CDR1 MGHDK and CDR2 SYGVNS. The CDR3 covers 16 residues. Trimming cost V 5 bases and J 1 base; bases outside gene matches: 8. This CDR3 is CASSFSAGPSYNEQFF. The CDR3 bases are TGTGCCAGCAGTTTTTCAGCGGGGCCTTCCTACAATGAGCAGTTCTTC.

The chain links TRBV5-6 to TRBJ1-1; D remains ambiguous. Germline CDR1 reads SGHDT; CDR2 reads YYEEEE. Trimming removed 0 bases from V and 10 bases from J, with 19 bases in between. The length of the CDR3 is 15 residues. The CDR3 loop is CASSLGLVRRGTAFF. The CDR3 DNA is TGTGCCAGCAGCTTGGGGCTGGTAAGACGGGGTACAGCTTTCTTT.

This clone showed up just a few times. Other DNA sequences in this specimen translate into the identical CDR3. The J gene is TRBJ2-3, the V gene TRBV11-3; 8 nucleotides line up with TRBD2. V gave up 4 bases and J gave up 3 bases; unmatched junction bases: 3. The CDR3 runs 14 residues. Germline V gene sequence: CDR1 SGHNT, CDR2 YENEEA. The DNA for the CDR3 is TGTGCCAGCAGCTCTCGGGGGGGTACAGATACGCAGTATTTT. Its translation: CASSSRGGTDTQYF.

This chain joins TRBV28 and TRBJ2-2; 7 nucleotides agree with TRBD2. Per the germline V gene, CDR1 is MDHEN and CDR2 is SYDVKM. The CDR3 totals 12 residues. V lost 3 bases to trimming and J lost 13 bases; unmatched junction nucleotides: 5. The CDR3 spells CASSLAGAALFF. The CDR3 DNA sequence: TGTGCCAGCAGTTTGGCGGGAGCGGCGCTGTTTTTT.

This chain joins TRBV10-3 and TRBJ2-7, with 10 bases lining up with TRBD2. The CDR3 extends over 14 amino acids. CDR1 ENHRY and CDR2 SYGVKD come from the germline V gene. The V and J ends lost 2 bases and 7 bases, in that order; junction bases with no gene match: 5. CDR3 DNA: TGTGCCATCAGTGAGGGACTAGCGGTTGGGGAGCAGTACTTC. It yields the protein CAISEGLAVGEQYF.

The chain couples TRBV6-5 to TRBJ2-5; a possible D gene is TRBD2 (5 bases). Trimming stripped 8 bases from V and 4 bases from J, with 14 bases between. The germline gives CDR1 MNHEY, CDR2 SVGAGI. This CDR3 region has 13 residues. The CDR3 DNA reads TGTGCCAGCGGTCTGGAAGCGGCAGAGACCCAGTACTTC. It codes for CASGLEAAETQYF.

The chain has TRBV7-6 and TRBJ2-1; 8 bases align to TRBD1. There are 18 residues in the CDR3. V shed 1 base, J shed 4 bases, and the junction held 12 bases outside the gene matches. The germline V gene has CDR1 SGHVS and CDR2 FNYEAQ. CDR3 bases: TGTGCCAGCAGCTTAGTAGGTGGAAAAGGGACAGGATACAATGAGCAGTTCTTC. Protein sequence: CASSLVGGKGTGYNEQFF.

This clone was seen a single time. V gene TRBV7-8 combines with J gene TRBJ2-7, with D hard to call. This CDR3 is 15 amino acids long. Germline-derived CDR1 and CDR2 are SGHVS and FQNEAQ. Between the trimmed V and J ends, which lost 1 base and 3 bases, there was a span of 13 bases. This chain's CDR3 is CASSLGLQVNYEQYF. The DNA for the CDR3 is TGTGCCAGCAGCTTAGGGCTCCAGGTAAACTACGAGCAGTACTTC.

The V gene is TRBV10-1, the J gene TRBJ2-7; 11 bases fit TRBD2. This CDR3 is 16 amino acids long. The germline CDR1 and CDR2 sequences are WNHNN and SYGVQD (reference sequence). V was clipped by 6 bases and J by 5 bases; unmatched bases: 12. The CDR3 coding sequence is TGCGCCAGCAGCAATAGGAGACTAGCGGGGATAGACGAGCAGTACTTC. It encodes CASSNRRLAGIDEQYF.

The chain carries TRBV19 and TRBJ2-2, with TRBD1 identical over 8 bases. The CDR3 is made up of 13 amino acids. Germline V gene sequence: CDR1 LNHDA, CDR2 SQIVND (reference sequence). The V segment lost 5 bases and the J segment 6 bases; nucleotides outside the gene matches: 2. The CDR3 nucleotides read TGTGCCAGTAGTCTACAGGGGGCCGGGGAGCTGTTTTTT. Translated: CASSLQGAGELFF.

This chain uses TRBV7-2 with TRBJ1-1, with D possibly being TRBD1 (5 bases). CDR1 and CDR2 from the germline V gene are SGHTA and FQGNSA. The CDR3 has 14 amino acids. The V end was cut by 4 bases, the J end by 8 bases, with 17 bases between. The CDR3 protein is CASSSTGILSEAFF. As DNA, the CDR3 is TGTGCCAGCAGCTCAACAGGTATACTAAGCGAAGCTTTCTTT.

The V gene is TRBV11-3, the J gene TRBJ1-5, with TRBD1 identical over 7 bases. Germline CDR1 is SGHNT and CDR2 is YENEEA. V was pared by 5 bases and J by 3 bases, with 7 bases of the junction left unmatched. The CDR3 extends over 15 amino acids. The DNA of the CDR3 is TGTGCCAGCAGCCGAGGACAGGCTTCCAATCAGCCCCAGCATTTT. Protein sequence: CASSRGQASNQPQHF.

The rearrangement links TRBV7-2 to TRBJ2-7; 9 nucleotides align to TRBD2. CDR3 length: 14 residues. Germline values: CDR1 SGHTA, CDR2 FQGNSA. V dropped 1 base and J dropped 2; count of bases not matched to a gene: 0. The CDR3 region is CASSLGLAAYEQYF. The CDR3 region has the DNA TGTGCCAGCAGCTTAGGACTAGCGGCCTACGAGCAGTACTTC.

This sequence joins TRBV4-2 and TRBJ2-7, with 14 bases lining up with TRBD2. V shed 1 base and J 1 base; nucleotides not matched to a gene: 6. Per the germline V gene, CDR1 is LGHNA and CDR2 is YNFKEQ. The CDR3 runs to 18 residues. CDR3 nucleotides: TGTGCCAGCAGCCAAGGTGGGACTAGCGGGGGCCCATCCTACGAGCAGTACTTC. Protein product: CASSQGGTSGGPSYEQYF.

This chain joins TRBV6-6 and TRBJ2-5; D might be TRBD1 (5 bases). This CDR3 comprises 11 residues. V was shortened by 4 bases and J by 7 bases, with 7 bases between the two germline ends. Germline V gives CDR1 MNHNY, CDR2 SVGAGI (reference sequence). CDR3 loop: CASSFQGTQYF. DNA of the CDR3: TGTGCCAGCAGTTTCCAGGGGACCCAGTACTTC.

The rearrangement joins TRBV7-7 to TRBJ2-7; D possibly corresponds to TRBD1 (6 bases). Per germline, CDR1 SSHAT and CDR2 FNYEAQ (reference sequence). This CDR3 contains 14 residues. Deletions cut 4 bases from V and 9 bases from J, with 19 bases between. The CDR3 nucleotides read TGTGCCAGCAGCTCCGGACAGACGGAGATAGGGCAGTACTTC. Translating gives CASSSGQTEIGQYF.

V is TRBV19 and J is TRBJ2-5, with 8 nucleotides matching TRBD1. CDR3 length: 13 residues. Germline lookup yields CDR1 LNHDA and CDR2 SQIVND (reference sequence). Trimming cost V 8 bases and J 4 bases; bases outside gene matches: 6. This CDR3 is CASQGAWGETQYF. The CDR3 DNA sequence: TGTGCCAGTCAGGGGGCGTGGGGAGAGACCCAGTACTTC.

This chain uses TRBV19 with TRBJ1-1, with D unclear. CDR1 is LNHDA and CDR2 is SQIVND in the germline V gene (reference sequence). This CDR3 is 13 amino acids long. Trimming shortened V by 3 bases and J by 0 bases, and 5 bases separated the two germline ends. CDR3 sequence reads: CASSISLNTEAFF. CDR3 DNA sequence: TGTGCCAGTAGTATTAGCCTGAACACTGAAGCTTTCTTT.

The chain combines TRBV19 with TRBJ2-7, with TRBD1 matching over 9 bases. The V gene end was trimmed by 5 bases and the J gene end by 5 bases; junction bases not matched to a gene: 4. The length of the CDR3 is 13 residues. Germline assignment: CDR1 LNHDA and CDR2 SQIVND (reference sequence). The CDR3 coding sequence is TGTGCCAGTAGTCTGACAGGGGGGAACGAGCAGTACTTC. Its protein is CASSLTGGNEQYF.

The V gene is TRBV5-8, the J gene TRBJ2-3, with 13 bases lining up with TRBD2. Germline V gene lookup returns CDR1 SGHTS and CDR2 YDEGEE. V was pared by 3 bases and J by 1 base, with 2 bases of the junction left unmatched. The CDR3 is 16 amino acids. As DNA, the CDR3 is TGTGCCAGCAGCTCCGGACTAGCGGGGGGCACAGATACGCAGTATTTT. The encoded protein is CASSSGLAGGTDTQYF.

The chain is built from TRBV6-6 and TRBJ2-3; 9 bases agree with TRBD2. V shed 7 bases and J 9 bases; nucleotides not matched to a gene: 8. The germline V gene encodes CDR1 MNHNY and CDR2 SVGAGI (reference sequence). The CDR3 spans 13 residues. This CDR3 reads CASISAGGQTQYF. CDR3 bases: TGTGCCAGCATAAGCGCGGGGGGGCAGACGCAGTATTTT.